The T cell receptor beta chain under discussion was sequenced for a study of shared clonotypes between healthy human individuals. On the study more broadly: There were three CD4 naive, three CD4 memory, two CD8 naive and one CD8 memory plates per donor. General study findings and limits: As a rule, naive subsets had a larger estimated richness than memory subsets.

Comment on this clone: Its antigen is unidentified.

Germline V CDR1 and CDR2: SEHNR, FQNEAQ (reference sequence). The CDR3 totals 16 residues. The ends lost 2 bases at V and 3 bases at J; junction bases unmatched: 9. CD45RO negativity and positive selection for CCR7 defined naive CD8 cells, a population that excluded terminally differentiated effector memory CD45RA+ cells. The assay was immunoSEQ multiplex PCR, and TCRdb's table has in-frame clones only and misses some. The profile shows more than 550,000 clones, about 91% of them singletons. The chain carries TRBV7-9 and TRBJ2-7; 8 positions match TRBD2. Sequenced sample: naive CD8+ T cells sorted from blood. The receptor's source is a man aged 25 to 40 in good health. CDR3 loop: CASSLSGAGEYYEQYF. CDR3 nucleotides: TGTGCCAGCAGCTTATCCGGAGCGGGAGAGTACTACGAGCAGTACTTC.